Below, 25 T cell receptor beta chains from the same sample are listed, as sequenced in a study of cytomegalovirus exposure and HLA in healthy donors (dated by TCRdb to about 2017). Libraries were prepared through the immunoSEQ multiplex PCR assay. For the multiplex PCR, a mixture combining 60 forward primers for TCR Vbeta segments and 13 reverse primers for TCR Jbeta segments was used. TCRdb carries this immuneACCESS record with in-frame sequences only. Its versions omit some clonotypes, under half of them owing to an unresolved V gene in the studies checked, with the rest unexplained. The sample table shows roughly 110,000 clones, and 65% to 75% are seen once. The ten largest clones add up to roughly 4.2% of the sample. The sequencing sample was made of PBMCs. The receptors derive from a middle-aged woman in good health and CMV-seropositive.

CDR3 nucleotide sequence: TGTGCCAGCAGCGGAGCGGGAGCGCTAAACACCGGGGAGCTGTTTTTT. It specifies CASSGAGALNTGELFF. This chain links TRBV5-4 with TRBJ2-2; 8 bases agree with TRBD2. Unmatched junction bases numbered 7, after V lost 4 bases and J lost 2 bases. CDR1 is SGHNT, CDR2 YYREEE, per germline (reference sequence). This CDR3 is built from 16 residues.

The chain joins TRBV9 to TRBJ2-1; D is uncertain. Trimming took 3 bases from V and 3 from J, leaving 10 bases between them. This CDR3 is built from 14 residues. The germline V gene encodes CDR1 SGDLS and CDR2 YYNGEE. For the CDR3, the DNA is TGTGCCAGCAGCGCCCTGACTGGCTACAATGAGCAGTTCTTC. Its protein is CASSALTGYNEQFF. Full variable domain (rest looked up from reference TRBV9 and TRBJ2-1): DSGVTQTPKHLITATGQRVTLRCSPRSGDLSVYWYQQSLDQGLQFLIQYYNGEERAKGNILERFSAQQFPDLHSELNLSSLELGDSALYFCASSALTGYNEQFFGPGTRLTVL.

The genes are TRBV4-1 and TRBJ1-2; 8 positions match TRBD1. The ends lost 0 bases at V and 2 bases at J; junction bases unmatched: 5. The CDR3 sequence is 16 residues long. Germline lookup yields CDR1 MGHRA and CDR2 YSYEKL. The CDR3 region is CASSQELQGGNYGYTF. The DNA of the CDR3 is TGCGCCAGCAGCCAAGAGCTACAGGGGGGAAACTATGGCTACACCTTC.

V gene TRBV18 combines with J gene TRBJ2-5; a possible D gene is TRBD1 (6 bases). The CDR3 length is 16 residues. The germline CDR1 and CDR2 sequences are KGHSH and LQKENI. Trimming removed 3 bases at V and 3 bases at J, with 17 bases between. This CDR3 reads CASSPQAGTNKETQYF. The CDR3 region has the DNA TGTGCCAGCTCACCTCAAGCCGGGACAAATAAAGAGACCCAGTACTTC.

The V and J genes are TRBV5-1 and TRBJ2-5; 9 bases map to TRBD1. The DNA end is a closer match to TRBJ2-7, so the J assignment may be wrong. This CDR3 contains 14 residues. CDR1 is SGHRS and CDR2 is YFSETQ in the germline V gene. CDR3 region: CASSPGTGTYEQYF. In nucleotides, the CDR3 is TGCGCCAGCAGTCCGGGGACAGGGACCTACGAGCAGTACTTC.

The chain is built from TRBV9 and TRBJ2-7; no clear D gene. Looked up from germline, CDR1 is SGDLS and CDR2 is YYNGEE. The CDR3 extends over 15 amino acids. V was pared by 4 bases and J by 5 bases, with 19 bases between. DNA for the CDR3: TGTGCCAGCAGCTTCAATTCAGGCGCCCCCGACGAGCAGTACTTC. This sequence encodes CASSFNSGAPDEQYF.

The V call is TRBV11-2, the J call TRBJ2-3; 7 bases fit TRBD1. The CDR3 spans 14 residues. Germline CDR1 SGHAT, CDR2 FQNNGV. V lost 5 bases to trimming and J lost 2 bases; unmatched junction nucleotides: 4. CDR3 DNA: TGTGCCAGCAGCCGGACAGGTAACACAGATACGCAGTATTTT. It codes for CASSRTGNTDTQYF.

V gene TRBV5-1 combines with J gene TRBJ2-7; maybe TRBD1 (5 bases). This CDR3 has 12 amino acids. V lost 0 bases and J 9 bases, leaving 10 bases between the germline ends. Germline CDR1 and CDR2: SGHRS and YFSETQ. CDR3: CASSLAGKGQYF. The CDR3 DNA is TGCGCCAGCAGCTTGGCAGGGAAGGGGCAGTACTTC.

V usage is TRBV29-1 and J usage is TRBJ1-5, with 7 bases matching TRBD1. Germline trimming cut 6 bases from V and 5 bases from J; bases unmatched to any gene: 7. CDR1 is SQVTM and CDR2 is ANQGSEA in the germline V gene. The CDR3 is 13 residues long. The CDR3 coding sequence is TGCAGCGTGGAGGGACAGACTCATCAGCCCCAGCATTTT. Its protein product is CSVEGQTHQPQHF.

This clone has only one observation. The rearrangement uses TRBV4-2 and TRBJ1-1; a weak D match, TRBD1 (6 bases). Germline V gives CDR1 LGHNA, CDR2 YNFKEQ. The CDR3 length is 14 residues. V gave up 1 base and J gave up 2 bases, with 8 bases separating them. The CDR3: CASSQVRGNTEAFF. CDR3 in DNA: TGTGCCAGCAGCCAAGTCAGGGGCAACACTGAAGCTTTCTTT.

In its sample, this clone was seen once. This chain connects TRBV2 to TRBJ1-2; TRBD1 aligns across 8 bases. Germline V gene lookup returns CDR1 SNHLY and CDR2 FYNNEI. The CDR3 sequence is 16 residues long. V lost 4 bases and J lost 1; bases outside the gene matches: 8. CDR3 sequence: CASSALQGELNYGYTF. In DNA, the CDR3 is TGTGCCAGCAGTGCGCTACAGGGGGAACTTAACTATGGCTACACCTTC.

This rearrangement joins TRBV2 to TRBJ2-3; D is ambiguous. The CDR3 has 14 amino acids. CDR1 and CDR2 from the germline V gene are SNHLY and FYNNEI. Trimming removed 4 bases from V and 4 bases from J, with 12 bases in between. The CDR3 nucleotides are TGTGCCAGCAGTGGGGTTAGCCGGTCAGATACGCAGTATTTT. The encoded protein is CASSGVSRSDTQYF.

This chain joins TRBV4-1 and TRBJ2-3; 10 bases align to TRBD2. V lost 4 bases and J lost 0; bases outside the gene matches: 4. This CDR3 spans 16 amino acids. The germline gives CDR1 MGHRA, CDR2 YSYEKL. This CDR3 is CASSPLAGASTDTQYF. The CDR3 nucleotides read TGCGCCAGCAGCCCCCTAGCGGGGGCTAGCACAGATACGCAGTATTTT.

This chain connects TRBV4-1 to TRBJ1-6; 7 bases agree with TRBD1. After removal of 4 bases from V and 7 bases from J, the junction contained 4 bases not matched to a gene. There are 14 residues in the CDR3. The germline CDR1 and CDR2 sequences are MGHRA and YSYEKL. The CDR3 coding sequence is TGCGCCAGCAGCCTACAGGGGTTGAATTCACCCCTCCACTTT. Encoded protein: CASSLQGLNSPLHF.

DNA for the CDR3: TGCGCCAGCAGCCCGGCAGGGGGCCAAGAGACCCAGTACTTC. It encodes CASSPAGGQETQYF. V and J are TRBV5-1 and TRBJ2-5; TRBD1 matches at 7 bases. The trim removed 4 bases at V and 1 base at J, leaving 4 bases unmatched. The CDR3 has 14 amino acids. The V gene's germline CDR1 is SGHRS and CDR2 YFSETQ.

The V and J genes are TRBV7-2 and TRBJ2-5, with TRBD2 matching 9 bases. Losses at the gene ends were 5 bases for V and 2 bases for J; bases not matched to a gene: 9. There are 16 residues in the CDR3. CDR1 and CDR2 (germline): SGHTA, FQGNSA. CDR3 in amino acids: CASSPGATSGQETQYF. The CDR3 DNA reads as TGTGCCAGCAGCCCGGGGGCGACTAGCGGACAAGAGACCCAGTACTTC.

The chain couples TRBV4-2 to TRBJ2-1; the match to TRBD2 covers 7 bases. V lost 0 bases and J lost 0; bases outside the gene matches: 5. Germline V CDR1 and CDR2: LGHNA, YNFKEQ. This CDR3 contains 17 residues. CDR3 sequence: CASSQDRAGLSYNEQFF. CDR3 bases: TGTGCCAGCAGCCAAGATCGAGCGGGGCTCTCCTACAATGAGCAGTTCTTC.

This CDR3 reads CASSVLAVSSYNEQFF. DNA for the CDR3: TGTGCCAGCAGTGTGTTAGCGGTGAGCTCCTACAATGAGCAGTTCTTC. The rearrangement uses TRBV27 and TRBJ2-1; possibly TRBD2 for D (6 bases). V was trimmed by 5 bases and J by 0 bases, leaving 14 bases between them. The CDR3 has 16 residues. CDR1 and CDR2 (germline): MNHEY, SMNVEV (reference sequence).

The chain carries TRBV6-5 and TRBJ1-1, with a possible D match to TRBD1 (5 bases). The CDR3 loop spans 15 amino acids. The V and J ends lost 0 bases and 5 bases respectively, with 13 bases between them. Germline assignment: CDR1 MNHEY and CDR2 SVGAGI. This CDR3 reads CASSYSEQAVTEAFF. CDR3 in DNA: TGTGCCAGCAGTTACTCGGAACAGGCGGTTACTGAAGCTTTCTTT.

The CDR3 region is CASSLRTGSREKLFF. DNA of the CDR3: TGTGCCAGCAGCCTCCGGACAGGCTCGAGAGAAAAACTGTTTTTT. The chain carries TRBV5-4 and TRBJ1-4; 7 bases align to TRBD1. Germline CDR1 SGHNT, CDR2 YYREEE (reference sequence). Trimming at V came to 4 bases and at J to 8 bases, leaving 11 bases not matched to a gene. The CDR3 loop spans 15 amino acids.

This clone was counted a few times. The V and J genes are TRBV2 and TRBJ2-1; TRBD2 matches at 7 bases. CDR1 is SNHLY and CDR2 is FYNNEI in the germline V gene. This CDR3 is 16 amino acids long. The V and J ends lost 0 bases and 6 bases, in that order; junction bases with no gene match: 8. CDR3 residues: CASSEAVRTGGNEQFF. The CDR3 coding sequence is TGTGCCAGCAGTGAAGCGGTTAGGACGGGGGGCAATGAGCAGTTCTTC. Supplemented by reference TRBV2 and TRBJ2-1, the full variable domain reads EPEVTQTPSHQVTQMGQEVILRCVPISNHLYFYWYRQILGQKVEFLVSFYNNEISEKSEIFDDQFSVERPDGSNFTLKIRSTKLEDSAMYFCASSEAVRTGGNEQFFGPGTRLTVL.

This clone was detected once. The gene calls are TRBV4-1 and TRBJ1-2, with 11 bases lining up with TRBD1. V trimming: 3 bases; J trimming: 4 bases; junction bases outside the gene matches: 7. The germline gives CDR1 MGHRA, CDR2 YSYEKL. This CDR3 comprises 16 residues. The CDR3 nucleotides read TGCGCCAGCAGCCAGGGACAGGGGGTCCTGTCCTATGGCTACACCTTC. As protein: CASSQGQGVLSYGYTF.

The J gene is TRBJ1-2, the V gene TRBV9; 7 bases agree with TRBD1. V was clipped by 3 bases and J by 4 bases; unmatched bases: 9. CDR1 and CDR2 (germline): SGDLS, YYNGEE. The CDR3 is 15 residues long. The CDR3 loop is CASSAGQARGYGYTF. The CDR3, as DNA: TGTGCCAGCAGCGCTGGACAGGCCAGGGGCTATGGCTACACCTTC.

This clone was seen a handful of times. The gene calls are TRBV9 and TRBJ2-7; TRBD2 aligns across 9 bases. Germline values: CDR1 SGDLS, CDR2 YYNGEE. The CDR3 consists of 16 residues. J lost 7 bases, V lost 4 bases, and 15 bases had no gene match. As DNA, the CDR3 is TGTGCCAGCAGCTCCCCCGTTGGCGGGGGGGCGCGGGAGCAGTACTTC. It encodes CASSSPVGGGAREQYF.

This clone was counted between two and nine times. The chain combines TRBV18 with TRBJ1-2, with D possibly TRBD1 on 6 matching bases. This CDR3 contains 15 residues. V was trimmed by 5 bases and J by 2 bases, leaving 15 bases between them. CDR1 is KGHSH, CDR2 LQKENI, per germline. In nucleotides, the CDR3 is TGTGCCAGCTCATCATTACAGGGTTGGAACTATGGCTACACCTTC. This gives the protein CASSSLQGWNYGYTF. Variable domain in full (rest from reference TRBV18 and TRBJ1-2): NAGVMQNPRHLVRRRGQEARLRCSPMKGHSHVYWYRQLPEEGLKFMVYLQKENIIDESGMPKERFSAEFPKEGPSILRIQQVVRGDSAAYFCASSSLQGWNYGYTFGSGTRLTVV.